This note documents a single TCR beta chain sequence. Germline CDR1 reads SGDLS; CDR2 reads YYNGEE. The CDR3 spans 17 residues. V was clipped by 0 bases and J by 7 bases; unmatched bases: 11. The sample originates from a study of blood T cell repertoires in COVID-19. For the study at large: T cells, B-cell-depleted T cells, or PBMCs supplied cDNA or gDNA.

TCRdb's copy holds only in-frame clones and misses some; the assay was immunoSEQ multiplex PCR. The data show some 100,000 clones, about 86% seen once. The chain links TRBV9 to TRBJ2-1, with TRBD2 identical over 9 bases. The sample taken for sequencing was PBMCs or T cells enriched from blood (not recorded which). This sequence was found in a woman between 50 and 59 years old who had recovered from COVID-19. The DNA of the CDR3 is TGTGCCAGCAGCGTAGGGGATAGCGGGGGCTTTGGTAATGAGCAGTTCTTC. This translates into CASSVGDSGGFGNEQFF.